A single sample is the source of the 16 T cell receptor beta chains below, sequenced in a study of human T cells and chemical hapten exposure. From the RACE reads, TCRdb called clonotypes with MiXCR, one entry per CDR3 protein. The data contain fewer than 85,000 distinct CDR3 sequences, roughly 10% of them singletons. Specified time point: patch test 2, 6 weeks after DPC sensitization. Treatment specified: therapeutic diphenylcyclopropenone sensitization with weekly scalp DPC. Sequences were derived from whole blood, sampled in connection with sensitization to the hapten diphenylcyclopropenone (DPC). These receptors originate from a woman aged 30 to 39 with alopecia areata. Some clones in this sample may be carry-over from other donors' samples.

Ten or more counts support this clonotype. CDR3 DNA sequence: TGCAGTGCTAGAGCACAGGGGACTTTAGACGAGCAGTACTTC. Translating it yields CSARAQGTLDEQYF. The chain couples TRBV20-1 to TRBJ2-7, with TRBD1 as a possible D gene (7 bases). Germline V gene data show CDR1 as DFQATT and CDR2 as SNEGSKA (reference sequence). This CDR3 is built from 14 residues. Trimming removed 1 base from V and 5 bases from J, with 15 bases in between.

This clonotype occurred many times. The CDR3 is CASRGLAAGDEQFF. CDR3 coding DNA: TGTGCCAGTAGGGGACTAGCGGCGGGGGATGAGCAGTTCTTC. The chain joins TRBV19 to TRBJ2-1; 11 positions agree with TRBD2. With 6 bases clipped from V and 8 bases from J, the junction kept 6 bases outside the gene matches. Germline V gene sequence: CDR1 LNHDA, CDR2 SQIVND (reference sequence). The CDR3 is made up of 14 amino acids.

This clonotype was seen only a few times. The chain combines TRBV19 with TRBJ1-2, with a possible D match to TRBD1 (6 bases). V was cut by 6 bases and J by 3 bases, with 17 bases left in between. The CDR3 is 15 residues long. CDR1 LNHDA and CDR2 SQIVND come from the germline V gene (reference sequence). DNA of the CDR3: TGTGCCAGTAGACCAAGAACAGGGTTGGACTATGGCTACACCTTC. This codes for CASRPRTGLDYGYTF.

This chain uses TRBV7-2 with TRBJ2-5; TRBD2 matches at 11 bases. This CDR3 has 15 residues. Germline lookup yields CDR1 SGHTA and CDR2 FQGNSA. V was pared by 5 bases and J by 4 bases, with 6 bases of the junction left unmatched. In DNA, the CDR3 is TGTGCCAGCAGCCTCTGGACTAGCGGGCGAGAGACCCAGTACTTC. This translates into CASSLWTSGRETQYF.

This clonotype was counted ten times or more. The chain has TRBV28 and TRBJ1-5; the match to TRBD1 covers 9 bases. With 5 bases clipped from V and 6 bases from J, the junction kept 8 bases outside the gene matches. CDR3 size: 15 residues. The germline V gene encodes CDR1 MDHEN and CDR2 SYDVKM. The CDR3 region has the DNA TGTGCCAGCAGTACCTGGACAGGGGAGGCTCAGCCCCAGCATTTT. This translates into CASSTWTGEAQPQHF.

This clonotype was recorded at least ten times. The V call is TRBV7-2, the J call TRBJ1-6; perhaps TRBD1 as D (5 bases). Trimming pared 3 bases from V and 5 bases from J, leaving 8 bases between. CDR1 and CDR2 from the germline V gene are SGHTA and FQGNSA. The CDR3 runs 14 residues. This CDR3 is CASSFQGNNSPLHF. The CDR3 DNA reads as TGTGCCAGCAGCTTCCAGGGTAATAATTCACCCCTCCACTTT.

This clonotype was counted at least ten times. CDR3 sequence: CASGLGTGTDDPYSNQPQHF. For the CDR3, the DNA is TGTGCTAGTGGTTTGGGGACCGGGACGGACGATCCTTATAGCAATCAGCCCCAGCATTTT. This chain connects TRBV12-5 to TRBJ1-5; TRBD1 might be the D (5 bases). Trimming took 1 base from V and 0 from J, leaving 22 bases between them. This CDR3 contains 20 residues. Germline CDR1 reads LGHNT; CDR2 reads FRNRAP. The variable domain in full, with the rest retrieved from reference TRBV12-5 and TRBJ1-5, is DARVTQTPRHKVTEMGQEVTMRCQPILGHNTVFWYRQTMMQGLELLAYFRNRAPLDDSGMPKDRFSAEMPDATLATLKIQPSEPRDSAVYFCASGLGTGTDDPYSNQPQHFGDGTRLSIL.

This clonotype showed up many times. This chain's CDR3 is CSVEWGPNYGYTF. DNA for the CDR3: TGCAGCGTTGAATGGGGGCCCAACTATGGCTACACCTTC. The chain couples TRBV29-1 to TRBJ1-2; a weak D match, TRBD1 (6 bases). V was clipped by 2 bases and J by 2 bases, with 9 bases between them. The CDR3 has 13 amino acids. Germline values: CDR1 SQVTM, CDR2 ANQGSEA.

This clonotype came up many times. Written as DNA, the CDR3 is TGTGCCATCAGTGACGCGAGCGGCGACTCCTACGAGCAGTACTTC. Translation: CAISDASGDSYEQYF. The V and J genes are TRBV10-3 and TRBJ2-7, with D perhaps matching TRBD2 (5 bases). V lost 3 bases, J lost 0 bases, and 12 bases lay in between. Germline CDR1 reads ENHRY; CDR2 reads SYGVKD. The CDR3 contains 15 residues.

This clonotype was counted many times. The chain uses TRBV11-2 and TRBJ2-7, with 9 bases identical to TRBD2. Per the germline V gene, CDR1 is SGHAT and CDR2 is FQNNGV. The CDR3 contains 16 residues. J lost 0 bases, V lost 6 bases, and 9 bases had no gene match. CDR3 bases: TGTGCCAGCAGAGGGCTAGCGGGGCTAAGCTCCTACGAGCAGTACTTC. Protein product: CASRGLAGLSSYEQYF.

The sample holds many counts of this clonotype. This chain uses TRBV7-9 with TRBJ1-6; 7 bases are shared with TRBD1. Germline V gene data show CDR1 as SEHNR and CDR2 as FQNEAQ (reference sequence). The CDR3 is 16 amino acids. The trim removed 7 bases at V and 4 bases at J, leaving 10 bases unmatched. In DNA form, the CDR3 reads TGTGCCAGCACCTCCATTTCGACAGGGTATAATTCACCCCTCCACTTT. Amino acid sequence: CASTSISTGYNSPLHF.

This clonotype was found many times. The chain couples TRBV6-2 or TRBV6-3 to TRBJ1-1, with D possibly TRBD1 on 5 matching bases. The CDR3 has 13 amino acids. Germline V gene lookup returns CDR1 MNHEY and CDR2 SVGEGT. Trimming left V 1 base short and J 6 bases short, with 9 bases between. DNA for the CDR3: TGTGCCAGCAGTTACTATGGGGACCCTGAAGCTTTCTTT. Translation gives CASSYYGDPEAFF.

This chain connects TRBV20-1 to TRBJ2-5, with D perhaps given as TRBD1 or TRBD2 (6 bases each). This CDR3 has 15 residues. Germline V gene lookup returns CDR1 DFQATT and CDR2 SNEGSKA (reference sequence). V lost 5 bases, J lost 5 bases, and 21 bases lay in between. CDR3 residues: CSAFPLGGGSETQYF. The DNA of the CDR3 is TGCAGTGCTTTCCCCTTGGGGGGCGGATCGGAGACCCAGTACTTC.

J is TRBJ2-2 and V is TRBV29-1, with D unclear. The CDR3 extends over 12 amino acids. The ends were cut back, 6 bases at V and 2 bases at J, with 7 bases in the middle. Germline V CDR1 and CDR2: SQVTM, ANQGSEA. The CDR3 sequence: CSVGANTGELFF. CDR3 sequence (DNA): TGCAGCGTCGGAGCTAACACCGGGGAGCTGTTTTTT.

This clonotype has a handful of counts. This chain uses TRBV7-6 with TRBJ1-1; no clear D. The CDR3 runs to 15 residues. V dropped 1 base and J dropped 0 bases, with 9 bases sitting between them. The germline CDR1 and CDR2 sequences are SGHVS and FNYEAQ. As DNA, the CDR3 is TGTGCCAGCAGCTTAGGCGATCGGATGAACACTGAAGCTTTCTTT. Translated, it gives CASSLGDRMNTEAFF.

This clonotype occurred many times. CDR3 DNA: TGCAGTGCTAGCAGGGATGCGATGAACACTGAAGCTTTCTTT. Protein product: CSASRDAMNTEAFF. The chain is built from TRBV20-1 and TRBJ1-1; perhaps TRBD1 as D (5 bases). V lost 3 bases, J lost 0 bases, and 11 bases lay in between. This CDR3 is built from 14 residues. Germline-derived CDR1 and CDR2 are DFQATT and SNEGSKA (reference sequence).